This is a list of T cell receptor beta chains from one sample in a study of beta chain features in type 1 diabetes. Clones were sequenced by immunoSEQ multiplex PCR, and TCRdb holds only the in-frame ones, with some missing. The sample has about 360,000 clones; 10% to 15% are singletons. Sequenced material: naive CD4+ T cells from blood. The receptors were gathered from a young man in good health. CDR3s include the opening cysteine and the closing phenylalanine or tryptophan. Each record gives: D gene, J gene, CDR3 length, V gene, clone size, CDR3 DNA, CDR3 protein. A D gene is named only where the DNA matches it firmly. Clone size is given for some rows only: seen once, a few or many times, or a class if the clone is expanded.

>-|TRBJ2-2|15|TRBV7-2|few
TGTGCCAGCAGCTTAGCGACACTTAACACCGGGGAGCTGTTTTTT
CASSLATLNTGELFF
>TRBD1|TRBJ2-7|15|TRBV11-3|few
TGTGCCAGCAGCTTAGGGACAGGGGGGTCCTACGAGCAGTACTTC
CASSLGTGGSYEQYF
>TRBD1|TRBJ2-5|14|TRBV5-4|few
TGTGCCAGCAGCTTCGGACAGGTGGGGGAGACCCAGTACTTC
CASSFGQVGETQYF
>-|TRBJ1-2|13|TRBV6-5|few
TGTGCCAGCACCCACAGGGATAACTATGGCTACACCTTC
CASTHRDNYGYTF
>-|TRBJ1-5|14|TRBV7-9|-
TGTGCCAGCAGCTTAATAGCGGAGAATCAGCCCCAGCATTTT
CASSLIAENQPQHF
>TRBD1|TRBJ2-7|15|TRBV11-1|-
TGTGCCAGCAGCTCTTCAACCCACAGGGGACAGGAGCAGTACTTC
CASSSSTHRGQEQYF
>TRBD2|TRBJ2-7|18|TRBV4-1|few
TGCGCCAGCAGCCAAGTTCTAGCGGGGGGGATAAACTCCTACGAGCAGTACTTC
CASSQVLAGGINSYEQYF
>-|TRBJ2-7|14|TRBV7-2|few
TGTGCCAGCAGCTTAGCTAGACAGTCCTACGAGCAGTACTTC
CASSLARQSYEQYF
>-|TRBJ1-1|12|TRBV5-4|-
TGTGCCAGCAGCTTTAGTGCCTCTGAAGCTTTCTTT
CASSFSASEAFF
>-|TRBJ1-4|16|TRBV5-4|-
TGTGCCAGCAGCCCGGGGGGTGACAGACCTAATGAAAAACTGTTTTTT
CASSPGGDRPNEKLFF
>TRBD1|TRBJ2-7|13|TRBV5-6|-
TGTGCCAGCAGTGAGACGGGACAGACCGAGCAGTACTTC
CASSETGQTEQYF
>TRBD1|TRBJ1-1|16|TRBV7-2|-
TGTGCCAGCAGCGCCACAGGGGCAACGATGAACACTGAAGCTTTCTTT
CASSATGATMNTEAFF
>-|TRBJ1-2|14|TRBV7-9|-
TGTGCCAGCAGCTTTGTAATAGGCGGCTATGGCTACACCTTC
CASSFVIGGYGYTF
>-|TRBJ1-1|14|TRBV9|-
TGTGCCAGCAGCCTCAGGACAGTCCGCTCTGAAGCTTTCTTT
CASSLRTVRSEAFF
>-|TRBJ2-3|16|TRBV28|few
TGTGCCAGCAGTCAAGCCGGTCGTAGCGCATCAGATACGCAGTATTTT
CASSQAGRSASDTQYF
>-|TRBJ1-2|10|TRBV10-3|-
TGTGCCATCAGTGATAATGGCTACACCTTC
CAISDNGYTF
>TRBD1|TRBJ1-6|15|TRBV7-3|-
TGTGCCAGCAGCTCACAGGGGGGAACGGATTCACCCCTCCACTTT
CASSSQGGTDSPLHF
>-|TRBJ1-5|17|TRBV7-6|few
TGTGCCAGCAGCTTAGAATGGTCCCCGGGGGGCAATCAGCCCCAGCATTTT
CASSLEWSPGGNQPQHF
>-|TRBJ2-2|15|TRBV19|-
TGTGCCAGTAGTATAGGTCAGGGGAACACCGGGGAGCTGTTTTTT
CASSIGQGNTGELFF
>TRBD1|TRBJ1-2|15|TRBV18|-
TGTGCCAGCTCACCGGGGCTCGACAGGGACTATGGCTACACCTTC
CASSPGLDRDYGYTF
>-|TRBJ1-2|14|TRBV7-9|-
TGTGCCAGCCGATCCTCGGAGGGTAGAGGTGGCTACACCTTC
CASRSSEGRGGYTF
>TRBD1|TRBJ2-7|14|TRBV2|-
TGTGCCAGCAGGGGGGACAGGGGTATCTACGAGCAGTACTTC
CASRGDRGIYEQYF
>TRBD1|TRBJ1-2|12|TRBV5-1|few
TGCGCCAGCCGCGGGACAGGCTATGGCTACACCTTC
CASRGTGYGYTF
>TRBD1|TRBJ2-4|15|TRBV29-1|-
TGCAGCGTTAGGGCCAGGGGGCTTAATCGGAACATTCAGTACTTC
CSVRARGLNRNIQYF
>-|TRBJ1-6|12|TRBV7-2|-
TGTGCCAGCCGGGGGGCAGGCTCACCCCTCCACTTT
CASRGAGSPLHF
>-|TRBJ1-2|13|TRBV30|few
TGTGCCTGGAGATACTCCGGACTTTGGGACTACACCTTC
CAWRYSGLWDYTF
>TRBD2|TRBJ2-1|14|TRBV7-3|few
TGTGCCAGCAGCTCTAGCGGTCCCAACAATGAGCAGTTCTTC
CASSSSGPNNEQFF
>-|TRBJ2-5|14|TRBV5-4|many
TGTGCCAGCAGCCAAGGACAGCCTCAAGAGACCCAGTACTTC
CASSQGQPQETQYF